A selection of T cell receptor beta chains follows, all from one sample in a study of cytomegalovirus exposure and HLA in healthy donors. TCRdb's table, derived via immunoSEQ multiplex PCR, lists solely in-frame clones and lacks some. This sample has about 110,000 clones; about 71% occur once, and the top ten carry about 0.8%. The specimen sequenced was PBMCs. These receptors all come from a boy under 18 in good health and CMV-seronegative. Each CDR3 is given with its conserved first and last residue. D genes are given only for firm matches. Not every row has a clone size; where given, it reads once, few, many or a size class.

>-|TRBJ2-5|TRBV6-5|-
TGTGCCAGCAAAATAGTCGCAGGAGGAGAGACCCAGTACTTC
CASKIVAGGETQYF
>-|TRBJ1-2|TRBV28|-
TGTGCCAGCAGTCCCCCGCTAGGATATGGCTACACCTTC
CASSPPLGYGYTF
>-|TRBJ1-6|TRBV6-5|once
TGTGCCAGCAGTTACCGAGACAGAGATTCACCCCTCCACTTT
CASSYRDRDSPLHF
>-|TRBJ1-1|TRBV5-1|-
TGCGCCAGCAGCTTACAGCTTCCTAACACTGAAGCTTTCTTT
CASSLQLPNTEAFF
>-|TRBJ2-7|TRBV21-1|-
TGTGCCAGCAGTCCCCGCAGGGGGCAGGACGAGCAGTACTTC
CASSPRRGQDEQYF
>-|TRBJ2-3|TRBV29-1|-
TGCAGCGTCGCACCTTCTAGGGGAGGAGATACGCAGTATTTT
CSVAPSRGGDTQYF
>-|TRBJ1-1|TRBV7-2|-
TGTGCCAGCAGCTTATTTCGGGGAGGCGGTGAAGCTTTCTTT
CASSLFRGGGEAFF
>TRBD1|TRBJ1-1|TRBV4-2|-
TGTGCCAGCAGCCAAGAGCAGGTTGACAGGGCGTCCGCTTTCTTT
CASSQEQVDRASAFF
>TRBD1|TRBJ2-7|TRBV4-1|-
TGCGCCAGCAGCCAGTCGGGACAGGGGGCGACGGAGCAGTACTTC
CASSQSGQGATEQYF
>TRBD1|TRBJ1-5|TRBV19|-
TGTGCCACCCTGAGGGGGCCAGGGCAGCCCCAGCATTTT
CATLRGPGQPQHF
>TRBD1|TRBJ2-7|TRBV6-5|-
TGTGCCAGCAGCAGGACAGGGACCTCCTACGAGCAGTACTTC
CASSRTGTSYEQYF
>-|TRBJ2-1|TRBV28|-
TGTGCCAGCAGTTTAAGTCGGGGTGAGCAGTTCTTC
CASSLSRGEQFF
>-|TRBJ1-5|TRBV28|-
TGTGCCAGCACCCCCGGGAATCTAGAAGAACATTTT
CASTPGNLEEHF
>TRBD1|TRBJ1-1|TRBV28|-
TGTGCCAGCAGTCCACAAACAGGGGCAGCCACTGAAGCTTTCTTT
CASSPQTGAATEAFF
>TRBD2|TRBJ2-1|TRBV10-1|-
TGCGCCAGCAGTGATCTAGCGGGAGGCCTCAATGAGCAGTTCTTC
CASSDLAGGLNEQFF
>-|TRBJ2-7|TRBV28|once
TGTGCCAGCAGTTTTCGGGGGATTAGCTCCTACGAGCAGTACTTC
CASSFRGISSYEQYF
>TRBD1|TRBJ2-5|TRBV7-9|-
TGTGCCAGCAGCTTGGGGGACAGGGACCAAGAGACCCAGTACTTC
CASSLGDRDQETQYF
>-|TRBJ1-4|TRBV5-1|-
TGCGCCAGCAGCTTGGGTGCTATAACTAATGAAAAACTGTTTTTT
CASSLGAITNEKLFF
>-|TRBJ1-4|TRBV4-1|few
TGCGCCAGCAGCCTCAGGGACTATGAAAAACTGTTTTTT
CASSLRDYEKLFF
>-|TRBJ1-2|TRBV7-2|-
TGTGCCAGCAGCCCTTCAGGGCCTAACTATGGCTACACCTTC
CASSPSGPNYGYTF
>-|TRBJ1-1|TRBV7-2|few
TGTGCCAGCAGCTTAGTGGGGCGAAGCACTGAAGCTTTCTTT
CASSLVGRSTEAFF
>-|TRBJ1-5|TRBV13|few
TGTGCCAGCAGCTCCCAACAGGGAAAGGGCAATCAGCCCCAGCATTTT
CASSSQQGKGNQPQHF